This passage covers 10 T cell receptor beta chains from one sample sequenced in a study of blood T cell repertoires in COVID-19. The protocol was immunoSEQ multiplex PCR, while the TCRdb copy is restricted to in-frame clones and leaves out a portion. The repertoire holds hundreds of thousands of clones, with roughly 80% as singletons. The material sequenced was peripheral blood. The receptors were gathered from a man older than 75 with acute or convalescent COVID-19.

V and J are TRBV28 and TRBJ1-1; D not resolved. CDR1 MDHEN and CDR2 SYDVKM come from the germline V gene. The CDR3 runs to 12 residues. The V and J ends lost 3 bases and 10 bases respectively, with 12 bases between them. CDR3 protein: CASSFVRRGAFF. CDR3 DNA: TGTGCCAGCAGTTTCGTGAGAAGAGGAGCTTTCTTT.

This clone turned up a few times. The V gene is TRBV30, the J gene TRBJ2-2, with 9 nucleotides matching TRBD1. The CDR3 spans 14 residues. Germline trimming cut 4 bases from V and 4 bases from J; bases unmatched to any gene: 4. Germline V CDR1 and CDR2: GTSNPN, SVGIG (reference sequence). This CDR3 is CAWMGQGPTGELFF. As DNA, the CDR3 is TGTGCCTGGATGGGACAGGGCCCCACCGGGGAGCTGTTTTTT.

The chain joins TRBV28 to TRBJ2-7, with a possible D match to TRBD2 (5 bases). From germline, CDR1 is MDHEN and CDR2 SYDVKM. V was clipped by 4 bases and J by 2 bases, with 12 bases between them. The CDR3 contains 14 residues. The DNA of the CDR3 is TGTGCCAGCAGTTCCGGCGGGCCGCCCTACGAGCAGTACTTC. Its protein is CASSSGGPPYEQYF.

The V call is TRBV6-5, the J call TRBJ1-1; TRBD1 matches at 9 bases. Trimming removed 5 bases from V and 1 base from J; junction bases left unmatched: 2. Germline V gene sequence: CDR1 MNHEY, CDR2 SVGAGI. The CDR3 covers 14 residues. The CDR3 DNA sequence: TGTGCCAGCAGTAGGACAGGGGAGAACACTGAAGCTTTCTTT. Its translation is CASSRTGENTEAFF.

The V gene is TRBV7-9, the J gene TRBJ1-2; tentative D call: TRBD1 (6 bases). In germline, CDR1 is SEHNR, CDR2 FQNEAQ (reference sequence). The CDR3 loop spans 16 amino acids. With 2 bases removed from V and 4 bases from J, the gap between germline ends came to 17 bases. DNA for the CDR3: TGTGCCAGCAGCTTAACACAGGGTAGTATGGGCTATGGCTACACCTTC. It is translated as CASSLTQGSMGYGYTF.

This CDR3 is CASSPLRGNEQFF. The CDR3 DNA sequence: TGTGCCAGCAGTCCCCTCAGGGGAAATGAGCAGTTCTTC. The V gene is TRBV27, the J gene TRBJ2-1, with D perhaps matching TRBD1 (6 bases). The CDR3 is 13 residues long. The ends were cut back, 5 bases at V and 7 bases at J, with 12 bases in the middle. Germline CDR1 MNHEY, CDR2 SMNVEV (reference sequence).

This clone was seen only a few times. The rearrangement joins TRBV4-1 to TRBJ2-7, with a possible D match to TRBD1 (6 bases). This CDR3 is built from 15 residues. Trimming pared 2 bases from V and 0 bases from J, leaving 11 bases between. CDR1 and CDR2 from the germline V gene are MGHRA and YSYEKL. The chain's CDR3 is CASSQTGKNSYEQYF. The CDR3 nucleotides are TGCGCCAGCAGCCAAACAGGGAAGAACTCCTACGAGCAGTACTTC.

This clone was found a few times. This chain connects TRBV5-4 to TRBJ2-7, with 8 bases aligning to TRBD1. The junction had 12 bases not matched to a gene; V was cut back by 3 bases and J by 4 bases. Germline values: CDR1 SGHNT, CDR2 YYREEE (reference sequence). This CDR3 comprises 16 residues. The CDR3 sequence is CASSWATGTGPYEQYF. DNA for the CDR3: TGTGCCAGCAGCTGGGCAACCGGGACAGGCCCTTACGAGCAGTACTTC. The full variable domain, in which reference TRBV5-4 and TRBJ2-7 provide the parts outside the CDR3, is ETGVTQSPTHLIKTRGQQVTLRCSSQSGHNTVSWYQQALGQGPQFIFQYYREEENGRGNFPPRFSGLQFPNYSSELNVNALELDDSALYLCASSWATGTGPYEQYFGPGTRLTVT.

The rearrangement joins TRBV5-1 to TRBJ2-3, with TRBD2 matching 10 bases. V lost 0 bases and J lost 0; bases outside the gene matches: 4. CDR3 size: 17 residues. Germline V gene lookup returns CDR1 SGHRS and CDR2 YFSETQ. The CDR3 nucleotides read TGCGCCAGCAGCTTGGGACTAGCGGGCCATAGCACAGATACGCAGTATTTT. Translating it yields CASSLGLAGHSTDTQYF.

In this sample, this clone turned up a few times. V is TRBV28 and J is TRBJ2-7; TRBD2 might be the D (6 bases). The CDR3 has 14 residues. V was trimmed by 2 bases and J by 4 bases, leaving 12 bases between them. Germline CDR1 is MDHEN and CDR2 is SYDVKM. This CDR3 reads CASSLTGTPYEQYF. CDR3 nucleotide sequence: TGTGCCAGCAGTTTAACCGGGACTCCGTACGAGCAGTACTTC.